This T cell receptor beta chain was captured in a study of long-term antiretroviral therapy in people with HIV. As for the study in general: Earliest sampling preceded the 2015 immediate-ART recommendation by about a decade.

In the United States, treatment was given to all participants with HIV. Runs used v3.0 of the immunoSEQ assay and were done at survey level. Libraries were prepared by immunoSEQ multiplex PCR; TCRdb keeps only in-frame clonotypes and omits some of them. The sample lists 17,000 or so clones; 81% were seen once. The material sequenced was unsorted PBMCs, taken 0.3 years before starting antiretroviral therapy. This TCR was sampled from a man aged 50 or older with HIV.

The DNA of the CDR3 is TGTGCCAGCAGCGCGGACAGCCTCAACTATGGCTACACCTTC. It encodes CASSADSLNYGYTF. The rearrangement links TRBV7-9 to TRBJ1-2; a possible D gene is TRBD1 (6 bases). Trimming shortened V by 5 bases and J by 2 bases, and 12 bases separated the two germline ends. Germline V gene data show CDR1 as SEHNR and CDR2 as FQNEAQ (reference sequence). The CDR3 is 14 residues long.